Described below is a single TCR beta chain sequence and its context. No antigen is known for it. The V and J ends lost 1 base and 7 bases respectively, with 13 bases between them. CDR1 and CDR2 (germline): MDHEN, SYDVKM. The CDR3 contains 14 residues. TCRdb re-called the 5' RACE reads through MiXCR, storing one row per CDR3 protein. The sample records hundreds of thousands of distinct CDR3 sequences, around 12% being singletons. These data originate in a study of T cells after yellow fever vaccination. On the study more broadly: For low cell numbers, libraries were made with SMART-Seq v4 Ultra Low Input. Findings of the study overall: Reappearance after the booster was observed for most primary-vaccination clones (roughly 97% CD4, about 91% CD8). Compared with primary, the secondary response was weaker and peaked at day 5, not 15.

This clonotype was obtained from a man aged 25-45 years who received the YFV17D yellow fever vaccine. The sample in question was PBMCs, obtained on the day of the yellow fever booster vaccination. The chain recombines TRBV28 with TRBJ2-5; D may be TRBD1 (6 bases). CDR3 in DNA: TGTGCCAGCAGTTTATCGGACAGATCAGGGACCCAGTACTTC. This gives the protein CASSLSDRSGTQYF.